A selection of T cell receptor beta chains follows, all from one sample in a study of cytotoxic CD8 clonotypes in ibrutinib-treated CLL. Profiled with immunoSEQ multiplex PCR; TCRdb holds only in-frame clones, not every one. Of 150,000 or so clones in the sample, 75% to 80% are singletons; the top ten hold 5.1%. The source was PBMCs, collected after 24 months of ibrutinib treatment. Receptor source: a human donor with chronic lymphocytic leukemia. The CDR3 runs from the conserved cysteine through the conserved F or W. A D gene is named only where the DNA matches it firmly. Clone size appears in some rows only: once, few, many, or a class for an expanded clone.

cdr3_length clone_size j_call v_call d_call cdr3_nt cdr3_aa
14 - TRBJ1-1 TRBV2 - TGTGCCAGCAGTGAGAGAGTTTACAACACTGAAGCTTTCTTT CASSERVYNTEAFF
13 - TRBJ1-4 TRBV30 - TGTGCCGCCCGGGGGCAGCCTAATGAAAAACTGTTTTTT CAARGQPNEKLFF
15 few TRBJ1-2 TRBV28 TRBD1 TGTGCCAGCAGTTTACCGGGACAGGGGCGGTATGGCTACACCTTC CASSLPGQGRYGYTF
13 - TRBJ1-1 TRBV5-1 - TGCGCCAGCAGCCTAGACAAGAACACTGAAGCTTTCTTT CASSLDKNTEAFF
15 - TRBJ2-7 TRBV7-2 TRBD1 TGTGCCAGCAGCTTCGGACAGGGAAAAGGTTGGTCGGAGTACTTC CASSFGQGKGWSEYF
15 once TRBJ2-3 TRBV19 - TGTGCAACGTCGTCGATAGGGGTCCCTGCAGATACGCAGTATTTT CATSSIGVPADTQYF
14 - TRBJ2-1 TRBV19 - TGTGCCAGTGCAGTCTGGCTATCAGGCGGTGAGCAGTTCTTC CASAVWLSGGEQFF
13 - TRBJ2-1 TRBV5-4 - TGTGCCAGCAGCCCCACAAGCGGAAATGAGCAGTTCTTC CASSPTSGNEQFF
16 few TRBJ2-1 TRBV5-1 TRBD1 TGCGCCAGCAGCCCCGGTGGGACAGGGGGATTGCATGAGCAGTTCTTC CASSPGGTGGLHEQFF
14 once TRBJ2-5 TRBV28 - TGTGCCAGCAGCCACGGTGGACTCCAAGAGACCCAGTACTTC CASSHGGLQETQYF
16 - TRBJ2-7 TRBV5-1 - TGCGCCAGCAGCTTAGTGGGGGGCGGAGGGACCTACGAGCAGTACTTC CASSLVGGGGTYEQYF
13 - TRBJ2-7 TRBV11-3 - TGTGCCAGCAGCTTAGGAGGCGAGTACGAGCAGTACTTC CASSLGGEYEQYF
12 - TRBJ2-4 TRBV7-9 - TGTGCCAGCAGCCCCGGGAAAAACATTCAGTACTTC CASSPGKNIQYF